This T cell receptor (beta chain) was retrieved from a study of OX40 agonist ivuxolimab in advanced cancers. Notes on the study in general: Low clonal expansion, among the lowest seen, marked partial responders at 0.1-3.0 mg/kg.

This clone was counted a single time. Its antigen remains unidentified. The CDR3 totals 15 residues. The germline V gene encodes CDR1 MGHRA and CDR2 YSYEKL. Trimming cost V 1 base and J 4 bases, with 11 bases left between them. The table came from immunoSEQ multiplex PCR; TCRdb's copy has only in-frame clones and leaves some out. The repertoire holds about 49,000 clones, with 84% as singletons. The chain couples TRBV4-1 to TRBJ2-1; D perhaps matches TRBD2 (6 bases). This TCR derives from an adult with an advanced solid tumor such as melanoma, head and neck, liver or kidney cancer. The sample here was CD4+ or CD8+ T cells sorted from blood, taken in a trial of the OX40 agonist ivuxolimab. CDR3 protein: CASSQGLALYNEQFF. CDR3 nucleotides: TGCGCCAGCAGCCAAGGCCTAGCGCTATACAATGAGCAGTTCTTC.